This T cell receptor (beta chain) was captured by sequencing in a study of cytomegalovirus exposure and HLA in healthy donors (dated by TCRdb to 2016 to 2017). A note on the overall study: According to a later analysis, the 100 to 150 validation repertoires were produced on the same platform as the approximately 690 repertoires of the first cohort. A separate validation cohort of 100 to 150 different subjects was used in addition to the roughly 670-subject first cohort. The study combined high-throughput TCR immunosequencing, statistical association of individual TCRs with disease status, and machine learning to predict cytomegalovirus infection status. The study aimed to test whether signatures of past pathogen exposure could be identified by cataloging public T cell receptors.

Libraries came from the immunoSEQ multiplex PCR assay. On the study's bioinformatics: A statistical classification framework was built to diagnose cytomegalovirus status from the catalog of TCR beta chain sequences. TCRdb mirrors the immuneACCESS table, restricted to in-frame sequences. Some clones are absent from its copies; in checked studies, under half trace to an unresolved V gene, and the reason for the others is unknown. V, J and clone size were drawn from that table, and D and trimming were deduced from the DNA. In this sample the table shows 100,000 to 150,000 clones, more than 75% of which occur a single time. The ten largest clones add up to roughly 1.9% of the sample. In regard to this clone: What this receptor recognizes is not known. Base qualities are missing; no much larger clone stands one base away.

The germline V end is reduced by 5 bases and the J end by 6 bases; junction bases left unmatched: 5. As encoded in the germline V gene, CDR1 is MNHEY while CDR2 is SVGAGI. The CDR3 starts with the cysteine, ends with the phenylalanine, and has 14 residues. Only CDR3 DNA is held: 42 bases, read in frame from base 1. Results the study describes overall, beyond this receptor: A later analysis found that TCRs clustered in the first cohort also tended to co-occur in the 110 or so validation repertoires, with approximately 95% of cluster scores above 0. It was suggested by the authors that the approach could potentially be generalized to other disease states and immunological phenotypes. The validation cohort had no HLA typing available for a later analysis, so co-occurrence within that cohort was assessed over all 120 or so repertoires. A few of the identified cytomegalovirus-associated TCR beta chains were confirmed in vitro to be specific for cytomegalovirus antigens. Across donors, most TCR sequences were observed very rarely, whereas some public TCRs were present in many individuals. In the study, approximately 150 TCR beta chains were listed as associated with cytomegalovirus. Cytomegalovirus status was reported to be diagnosed by the classifier with high specificity and sensitivity in both the original and validation cohorts.

The donors were included in the validation cohort of 100 to 150 subjects, a group kept apart from the roughly 700-subject first cohort. The source material was PBMCs. This sequence originates from a woman between 25 and 40 years old in good health and CMV-seronegative. This chain joins TRBV6-5 to TRBJ2-1, and 9 junctional nucleotides match TRBD1. The CDR3 protein: CASSPHRGRNEQFF. The DNA reads TGTGCCAGCAGTCCGCACAGGGGGCGCAATGAGCAGTTCTTC.